The T cell receptor (beta chain) described here comes from a study of blood T cell repertoires in COVID-19. On the study more broadly: The United States, Italy and Spain provided the acute and convalescent COVID-19 samples. Sample material is recorded as cDNA or gDNA derived from T cells, B-cell-depleted T cells, or PBMCs.

The V gene's germline CDR1 is SGHRS and CDR2 YFSETQ. The CDR3 sequence is 14 residues long. The ends lost 0 bases at V and 3 bases at J; junction bases unmatched: 0. As originally analysed: Reference gene primers were amplified, and this amplification served to estimate nucleated cell counts. The repertoire was sequenced with immunoSEQ multiplex PCR; TCRdb's copy has only in-frame clones and lacks some. From that table come the V and J calls and clone size; the DNA was used to work out D and trimming. The table lists 150,000 to 170,000 clones, about 80% of them singletons, with approximately 30% in the top ten.

V gene TRBV5-1 combines with J gene TRBJ1-3; 7 nucleotides align to TRBD1. This clonotype was sampled from a woman in her fifties or sixties with acute or convalescent COVID-19. The specimen was peripheral blood. The CDR3 DNA reads as TGCGCCAGCAGCTTGGACAGGGGTGGAAACACCATATATTTT. This encodes CASSLDRGGNTIYF. Looking up the rest from reference TRBV5-1 and TRBJ1-3 gives the full variable domain: KAGVTQTPRYLIKTRGQQVTLSCSPISGHRSVSWYQQTPGQGLQFLFEYFSETQRNKGNFPGRFSGRQFSNSRSEMNVSTLELGDSALYLCASSLDRGGNTIYFGEGSWLTVV.